This T cell receptor (beta chain) was recovered during a study of blood T cell repertoires in COVID-19. The CDR3 is 15 amino acids. Trimming stripped 5 bases from V and 3 bases from J, with 16 bases between. Germline-derived CDR1 and CDR2 are MGHRA and YSYEKL. Method: immunoSEQ multiplex PCR; TCRdb's copy keeps in-frame clones and lacks some. Of some 210,000 clones in the sample, around four fifths were seen once. The source of this sequence is a man over 45 with active or convalescent COVID-19. The rearrangement joins TRBV4-1 to TRBJ1-1; D remains unclear. The specimen was peripheral blood. The CDR3 DNA reads as TGCGCCAGCAGCACCCAGTCACGGGAAGACACTGAAGCTTTCTTT. This codes for CASSTQSREDTEAFF.